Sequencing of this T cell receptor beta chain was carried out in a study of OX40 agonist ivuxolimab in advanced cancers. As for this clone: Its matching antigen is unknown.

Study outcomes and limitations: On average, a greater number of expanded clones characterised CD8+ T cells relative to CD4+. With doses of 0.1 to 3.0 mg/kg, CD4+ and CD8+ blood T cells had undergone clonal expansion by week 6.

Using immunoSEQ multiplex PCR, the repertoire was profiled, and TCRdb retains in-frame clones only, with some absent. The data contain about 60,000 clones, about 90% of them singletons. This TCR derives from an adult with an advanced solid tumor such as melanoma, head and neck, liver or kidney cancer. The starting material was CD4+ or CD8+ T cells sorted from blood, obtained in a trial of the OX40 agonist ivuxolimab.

The CDR3, as DNA: TGTGCCAGCAGCTTATCACCGGATAGCAATCAGCCCCAGCATTTT. Protein sequence: CASSLSPDSNQPQHF. The genes are TRBV7-2 and TRBJ1-5, with no clear D. Trimming shortened V by 2 bases and J by 0 bases, and 8 bases separated the two germline ends. The CDR3 runs 15 residues. The germline gives CDR1 SGHTA, CDR2 FQGNSA.